This TCR beta chain was recorded in a study of shared clonotypes between healthy human individuals. Looking at the study overall: CD8 memory received one plate per donor, CD8 naive two, CD4 memory three and CD4 naive three.

Produced via immunoSEQ multiplex PCR; TCRdb's table is partial and in-frame only. The sample yields under 300,000 clones, about 69% seen once. The junction had 8 bases not matched to a gene; V was cut back by 3 bases and J by 4 bases. The CDR3 spans 16 residues. J is TRBJ1-4 and V is TRBV23-1; TRBD1 agrees at 7 bases. TRBV23-1 is sorted into the ORF group, with uncertain function. Sequencing used memory CD4+ T cells sorted from blood. The subset is: CD45RA-negative fraction. This TCR derives from a man younger than 40 in good health. The CDR3 DNA reads as TGCGCCAGCAGTCATTCCCTGGGACAGATTAATGAAAAACTGTTTTTT. Its protein is CASSHSLGQINEKLFF.